These T cell receptor beta chains were read from a single sample in a study of shared clonotypes between healthy human individuals. The method was immunoSEQ multiplex PCR; TCRdb's version includes in-frame clones alone and lacks a portion of them. Of about 750,000 clones detected, approximately 92% appear once; the ten largest clones hold under 30%. The sample was naive CD8+ T cells sorted from blood. These receptors originate from a man younger than 45 in good health. The CDR3 runs from the conserved cysteine through the conserved F or W. D genes are given only for firm matches. Some rows mark clone size as missing; the rest say once, few, many or name a class of expanded clone.

NA	13	NA	TRBJ2-7	TRBV29-1	CSVDSNGNYEQYF	TGCAGCGTAGACAGCAATGGGAACTACGAGCAGTACTTC
NA	15	NA	TRBJ2-7	TRBV18	CASSPGDSPHYEQYF	TGTGCCAGCTCACCAGGGGATTCCCCCCACTACGAGCAGTACTTC
NA	14	NA	TRBJ2-1	TRBV29-1	CSVIPRDKHNEQFF	TGCAGCGTTATCCCACGGGACAAACACAATGAGCAGTTCTTC
TRBD1	13	NA	TRBJ2-1	TRBV5-6	CASSFDRVHFPFF	TGTGCCAGCAGCTTCGACAGGGTCCATTTTCCGTTCTTC
NA	11	NA	TRBJ2-1	TRBV18	CASSPMNEQFF	TGTGCCAGCTCACCAATGAATGAGCAGTTCTTC
NA	13	NA	TRBJ2-7	TRBV4-1	CASSQVGPYEQYF	TGCGCCAGCAGCCAAGTAGGCCCCTACGAGCAGTACTTC
NA	12	NA	TRBJ1-1	TRBV10-3	CAISGTGLEAFF	TGTGCCATCAGTGGGACGGGGCTTGAAGCTTTCTTT
NA	13	NA	TRBJ1-5	TRBV19	CASTPGLNQPQHF	TGTGCCAGTACCCCAGGGCTCAATCAGCCCCAGCATTTT
NA	17	NA	TRBJ2-3	TRBV28	CASSLRGAGTSTDTQYF	TGTGCCAGCAGTTTACGGGGGGCGGGGACTAGCACAGATACGCAGTATTTT
NA	17	NA	TRBJ2-3	TRBV4-1	CASSTRRLGPGTDTQYF	TGCGCCAGCAGCACCCGTCGATTGGGACCAGGCACAGATACGCAGTATTTT
NA	13	NA	TRBJ2-2	TRBV6-5	CASKNGNTGELFF	TGTGCCAGCAAAAACGGAAACACCGGGGAGCTGTTTTTT
NA	15	NA	TRBJ2-5	TRBV4-1	CASSQVVLAGETQYF	TGCGCCAGCAGCCAAGTCGTGCTTGCGGGAGAGACCCAGTACTTC
NA	17	once	TRBJ2-5	TRBV7-3	CASSPIPRPQGQETQYF	TGTGCCAGCAGCCCCATTCCCCGGCCCCAGGGACAAGAGACCCAGTACTTC
TRBD2	18	NA	TRBJ2-1	TRBV11-2	CASSLELGLAGDRNEQFF	TGTGCCAGCAGCTTAGAATTGGGACTAGCGGGAGATAGGAATGAGCAGTTCTTC
NA	14	NA	TRBJ2-7	TRBV5-4	CASSQDFSYDEQYF	TGTGCCAGCAGCCAGGATTTCTCCTACGACGAGCAGTACTTC
NA	14	few	TRBJ1-2	TRBV6-4	CASRPDGHLYGYTF	TGTGCCAGCAGACCGGACGGGCACTTATATGGCTACACCTTC
NA	14	NA	TRBJ2-6	TRBV4-1	CASSRLSGANVLTF	TGCGCCAGCAGCCGGCTCTCTGGGGCCAACGTCCTGACTTTC